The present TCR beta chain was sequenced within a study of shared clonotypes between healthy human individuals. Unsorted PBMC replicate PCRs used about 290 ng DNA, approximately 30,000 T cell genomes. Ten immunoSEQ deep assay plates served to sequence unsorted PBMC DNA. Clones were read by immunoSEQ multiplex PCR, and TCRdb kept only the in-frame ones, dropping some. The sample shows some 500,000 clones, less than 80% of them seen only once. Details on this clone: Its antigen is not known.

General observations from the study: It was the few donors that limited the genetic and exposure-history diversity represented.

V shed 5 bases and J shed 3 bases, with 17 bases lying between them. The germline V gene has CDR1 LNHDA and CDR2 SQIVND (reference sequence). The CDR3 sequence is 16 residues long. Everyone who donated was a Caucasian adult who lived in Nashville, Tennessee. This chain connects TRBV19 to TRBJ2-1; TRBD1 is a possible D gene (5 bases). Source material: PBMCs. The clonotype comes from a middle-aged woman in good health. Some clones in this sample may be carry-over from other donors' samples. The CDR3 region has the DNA TGTGCCAGTAGTCTTCCCCTGGGGCGAGACTACAATGAGCAGTTCTTC. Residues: CASSLPLGRDYNEQFF.